This T cell receptor beta chain was captured in a study of shared clonotypes between healthy human individuals. Germline values: CDR1 SGHRS, CDR2 YFSETQ. This CDR3 has 16 amino acids. Deletions cut 0 bases from V and 7 bases from J, with 16 bases between. The material for each subset, its genomic DNA, was split evenly across several immunoSEQ plates. TCRdb's copy holds only in-frame clones and misses some; the assay was immunoSEQ multiplex PCR. The sample includes about 380,000 clones, around 96% seen only once; the top ten take around 0.29%. This clone was found a few times. This sequence was found in a man under 40 in good health. The sequencing sample was made of memory CD8+ T cells sorted from blood. The subset: CD45RO+ cells pooled with CCR7-negative TemRA cells. The V and J genes are TRBV5-1 and TRBJ2-2, with a possible D match to TRBD1 (5 bases). In DNA form, the CDR3 reads TGCGCCAGCAGCTTGGAGGCAGGGCTGTTTGGCGGGGAGCTGTTTTTT. As protein: CASSLEAGLFGGELFF.